The T cell receptor (beta chain) described here comes from a study of blood T cells in healthy people across ages. There were at least 5.5 micrograms of total RNA extracted from every sample. The CDR3 runs to 17 residues. J was trimmed by 2 bases and V by 3 bases; bases with no gene match: 11. In germline, CDR1 is SGDLS, CDR2 YYNGEE. The authors ran a second PCR of about 7 to 11 cycles using a sample-barcoded 5' primer and a J-beta primer mix. TCRdb independently ran MiXCR on the 5' RACE reads; one entry per CDR3 protein. Of approximately 690,000 distinct CDR3 sequences in the sample, about 43% were seen once.

The genes are TRBV9 and TRBJ2-1; 7 nucleotides agree with TRBD1. The specimen sequenced was blood. The TCR originated in a man older than 75 in good health. The CDR3 region has the DNA TGTGCCAGCAGCGCAAAAGTGGGGGACAGTACCTACAATGAGCAGTTCTTC. Residues: CASSAKVGDSTYNEQFF.